Described below is a single T cell receptor beta chain sequence and its context. This sample was taken from a study of blood T cell repertoires in COVID-19. On the study more broadly: From the United States, Italy and Spain came samples of acute and convalescent COVID-19. The cDNA or gDNA used as material had been derived from T cells, B-cell-depleted T cells, or PBMCs.

Clones were read by immunoSEQ multiplex PCR, and TCRdb kept only the in-frame ones, dropping some. Of approximately 140,000 clones in the sample, 70% to 80% were seen once. The sequenced material came from peripheral blood. This sequence was found in a man aged 50-60 years with acute or convalescent COVID-19.

CDR3 DNA: TGCGCCAGCAGCCGTTCCGGGACAGGGGAGGAGGGCTACACCTTC. It yields the protein CASSRSGTGEEGYTF. This chain uses TRBV5-1 with TRBJ1-2; 10 positions agree with TRBD1. The CDR3 has 15 amino acids. Germline trimming cut 4 bases from V and 8 bases from J; bases unmatched to any gene: 11. The germline V gene has CDR1 SGHRS and CDR2 YFSETQ.